This T cell receptor beta chain stems from a study of identical twins. TCRdb analysed the 5' RACE reads with MiXCR anew, one entry per CDR3 protein. The top ten clones hold around 12% of a sample with hundreds of thousands of distinct CDR3 sequences, around a sixth of them seen once. This sample was also put to use in a study of T cells expressing NK-cell markers. That study adds: The study drew TCR beta repertoires from sorted CD3+CD56+NKG2C+, CD3+CD56+NKG2C- and CD3+CD56-NKG2C+ T cells. HCMV specificity was not established for the expanded NKG2C+ T cell clones.

Specimen: PBMCs. The TCR sequence derives from a woman aged 18-29 years in good health.

This CDR3 is CASSEWLAGEEQFF. CDR3 DNA sequence: TGCGCCAGCAGTGAATGGCTAGCGGGAGAGGAGCAGTTCTTC. The J gene is TRBJ2-1, the V gene TRBV10-1, with 10 bases identical to TRBD2. Germline loops: CDR1 WNHNN, CDR2 SYGVQD (reference sequence). Unmatched junction bases numbered 6, after V lost 3 bases and J lost 10 bases. CDR3 size: 14 residues.